This T cell receptor (beta chain) appears in the sequencing data of a study of blood T cell repertoires in COVID-19. Clones were sequenced by immunoSEQ multiplex PCR, and TCRdb holds only the in-frame ones, with some missing. The table records some 380,000 clones, roughly 80% of them present only once. CDR1 and CDR2 (germline): MNHEY, SVGAGI. The V and J ends lost 7 bases and 6 bases, in that order; junction bases with no gene match: 9. The CDR3 is made up of 14 amino acids. Source material: peripheral blood. The receptor comes from a human donor with acute or convalescent COVID-19. The donor label of this sample is uncertain. V and J are TRBV6-5 and TRBJ1-2; TRBD1 agrees at 9 bases. The CDR3 reads CASTSLGQGNGYTF. The DNA for the CDR3 is TGTGCCAGCACGTCTTTGGGACAGGGAAATGGCTACACCTTC.